This TCR beta chain was obtained from a study of CD8 T cells in Susac syndrome. The study's findings and limits: The authors acknowledged that their TCR sequencing and HLA analysis involved a relatively small number of individuals.

Concerning this clonotype: Its antigen is currently unknown.

CD8+ and CD4+ T cells taken from blood had their TCR beta sequenced. Purification of the CD8+ and CD4+ T cells relied on negative isolation, and TEMRA cells underwent FACS enrichment. The CDR3 covers 13 residues. Trimming stripped 5 bases from V and 4 bases from J, with 9 bases between. Per the germline V gene, CDR1 is SNHLY and CDR2 is FYNNEI. The RNA, about 0.5 to 1 ug, was put through reverse transcription using random hexamers. A multiplex approach, immunoSEQ multiplex PCR, amplified TCR beta CDR3 across 54 Vbeta and 13 Jbeta. TCRdb reanalysed the immunoSEQ multiplex PCR reads using MiXCR and keeps one entry per CDR3 protein. The table lists some 110,000 distinct CDR3 sequences, more than 85% of them singletons.

J is TRBJ1-3 and V is TRBV2; D unresolved. The source material was CD4+ T cells from PBMCs. This receptor was obtained from a human donor with multiple sclerosis. The CDR3 nucleotides read TGTGCCAGCAGTAAACCGGCAGGAAACACCATATATTTT. This codes for CASSKPAGNTIYF.